This TCR beta chain is drawn from a study of blood T cell repertoires in COVID-19. Study background: From T cells, B-cell-depleted T cells, or PBMCs came the material, which was cDNA or gDNA.

The germline gives CDR1 MNHEY, CDR2 SVGAGI. The CDR3 runs to 13 residues. V lost 5 bases and J lost 7, with 12 bases in between. Original analysis: Cell counts per sample came from amplifying reference gene primers. Assay used: immunoSEQ multiplex PCR; TCRdb lists only in-frame clones, some missing. V and J calls and clone size come straight from that table; D and trimming were deduced from the DNA. This table holds 200,000 to 250,000 clones, 80% found once. Specimen: peripheral blood. The rearrangement joins TRBV6-5 to TRBJ2-1; D is perhaps TRBD1 (6 bases). This TCR was recovered from a human donor in a cohort sampled during active COVID-19. The CDR3 DNA sequence: TGTGCCAGCAGTAACCGGGACAAAAATGAGCAGTTCTTC. It specifies CASSNRDKNEQFF.